Below, one TCR beta chain is given with its context. Antigen unknown. The data were obtained in a study of radiotherapy plus CTLA-4 blockade in lung cancer. Study-level background: Among all patients, about 19% showed objective responses, while 30% to 35% had disease control.

The CDR3 spans 15 residues. With 3 bases clipped from V and 1 base from J, the junction kept 5 bases outside the gene matches. Looked up from germline, CDR1 is ENHRY and CDR2 is SYGVKD. Findings and limits, study-wide: Once radiotherapy plus ipilimumab had been given, TCR clones derived from tumor expanded in blood.

Repertoires were generated with immunoSEQ multiplex PCR, while TCRdb's copy carries only in-frame clones and drops some. The sample yields about 98,000 clones, 82% seen once. The chain joins TRBV10-3 to TRBJ1-1, with TRBD1 matching 7 bases. The sequence derives from a human donor with non-small cell lung cancer who had a partial response to radiotherapy plus ipilimumab. The sample consisted of peripheral blood, taken from a patient treated with radiotherapy plus ipilimumab. CDR3 in amino acids: CAISDSRQGNTEAFF. In nucleotides, the CDR3 is TGTGCCATCAGTGACTCAAGACAGGGGAACACTGAAGCTTTCTTT.